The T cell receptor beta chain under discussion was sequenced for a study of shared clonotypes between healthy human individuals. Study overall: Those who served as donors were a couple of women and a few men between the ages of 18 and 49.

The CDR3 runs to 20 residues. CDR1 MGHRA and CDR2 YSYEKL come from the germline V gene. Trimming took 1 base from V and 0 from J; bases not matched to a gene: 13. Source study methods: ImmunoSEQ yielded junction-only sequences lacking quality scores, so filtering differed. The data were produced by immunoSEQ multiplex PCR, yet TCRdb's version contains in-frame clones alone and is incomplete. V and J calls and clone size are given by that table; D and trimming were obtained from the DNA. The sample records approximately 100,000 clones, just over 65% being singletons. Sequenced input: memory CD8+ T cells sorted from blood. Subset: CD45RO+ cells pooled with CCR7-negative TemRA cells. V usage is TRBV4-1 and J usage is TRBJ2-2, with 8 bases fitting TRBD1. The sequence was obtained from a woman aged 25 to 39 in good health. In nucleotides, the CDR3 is TGCGCCAGCAGCCAAGCCTGGACAGGGCGCTACCCAACGAACACCGGGGAGCTGTTTTTT. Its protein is CASSQAWTGRYPTNTGELFF.